A single sample gave rise to the 19 T cell receptor beta chains below, sequenced in a study of shared clonotypes between healthy human individuals. Some clones are missing from TCRdb's copy, which holds only in-frame ones; the method was immunoSEQ multiplex PCR. The repertoire holds 850,000 to 1,200,000 clones, with 70% to 80% as singletons. Source material: memory CD4+ T cells sorted from blood. Subset of the sample: CD45RA-negative fraction. These receptors were obtained from a man younger than 35 in good health.

The chain employs TRBV5-1 and TRBJ2-3; D not certain. Deletions cut 0 bases from V and 0 bases from J, with 8 bases between. The CDR3 extends over 15 amino acids. Germline V CDR1 and CDR2: SGHRS, YFSETQ. The CDR3 nucleotides read TGCGCCAGCAGCTTGGTCCAGCCTAGCACAGATACGCAGTATTTT. Its translation is CASSLVQPSTDTQYF. The variable domain in full, completed from reference TRBV5-1 and TRBJ2-3, reads KAGVTQTPRYLIKTRGQQVTLSCSPISGHRSVSWYQQTPGQGLQFLFEYFSETQRNKGNFPGRFSGRQFSNSRSEMNVSTLELGDSALYLCASSLVQPSTDTQYFGPGTRLTVL.

The rearrangement joins TRBV28 to TRBJ2-5; 9 bases are shared with TRBD2. The J call may not be correct, given that the DNA end is closer to TRBJ2-7. Germline V gene data show CDR1 as MDHEN and CDR2 as SYDVKM. The CDR3 sequence is 15 residues long. This chain's CDR3 is CASMMTSGPSYEQYF. CDR3 nucleotides: TGTGCCAGCATGATGACTAGCGGACCCTCCTACGAGCAGTACTTC.

V usage is TRBV5-4 and J usage is TRBJ1-6; D is unresolved. Trimming took off 4 bases at V and 7 bases at J, with 9 bases between the two ends. CDR3 length: 13 amino acids. The germline V gene has CDR1 SGHNT and CDR2 YYREEE (reference sequence). The CDR3 sequence: CASSVDRNSPLHF. CDR3 coding DNA: TGTGCCAGCAGCGTCGATCGCAATTCACCCCTCCACTTT.

The rearrangement links TRBV28 to TRBJ2-5; D gene ambiguous. The DNA matches TRBJ2-7 better at its end, which makes the J call doubtful. The CDR3 sequence is 14 residues long. Per germline, CDR1 MDHEN and CDR2 SYDVKM. The CDR3 protein is CASSPPRPSYEQYF. CDR3 bases: TGTGCCAGCAGCCCACCCCGACCCTCCTACGAGCAGTACTTC.

V usage is TRBV7-9 and J usage is TRBJ2-3; TRBD1 agrees at 11 bases. This CDR3 comprises 16 residues. V lost 5 bases, J lost 1 base, and 5 bases stayed unmatched. CDR1 SEHNR and CDR2 FQNEAQ come from the germline V gene (reference sequence). CDR3 sequence reads: CASSRGTGGRTDTQYF. CDR3 nucleotides: TGTGCCAGCAGCCGAGGGACAGGGGGACGCACAGATACGCAGTATTTT.

The V call is TRBV7-2, the J call TRBJ2-1; TRBD2 aligns across 12 bases. From germline, CDR1 is SGHTA and CDR2 FQGNSA. The CDR3 is 17 residues long. Trimming at V came to 2 bases and at J to 12 bases, leaving 14 bases not matched to a gene. CDR3 bases: TGTGCCAGCAGCTTAAGCCAGGCTAGCGGGAGGGGAGAGGGGCAGTTCTTC. It encodes CASSLSQASGRGEGQFF. The full variable domain, its missing parts supplied by reference TRBV7-2 and TRBJ2-1, is GAGVSQSPSNKVTEKGKDVELRCDPISGHTALYWYRQSLGQGLEFLIYFQGNSAPDKSGLPSDRFSAERTGGSVSTLTIQRTQQEDSAVYLCASSLSQASGRGEGQFFGPGTRLTVL.

This rearrangement joins TRBV25-1 to TRBJ1-2; 10 positions agree with TRBD1. The CDR3 sequence is 15 residues long. Germline V lookup: CDR1 MGHDK, CDR2 SYGVNS. V was pared by 3 bases and J by 6 bases, with 7 bases of the junction left unmatched. DNA of the CDR3: TGTGCCAGCAGTGAGCCGGGACAGGGGATCCATGGCTACACCTTC. Its translation: CASSEPGQGIHGYTF.

This clone was counted between two and nine times. V gene TRBV5-6 combines with J gene TRBJ2-5; 8 bases agree with TRBD2. The length of the CDR3 is 15 residues. Germline V gives CDR1 SGHDT, CDR2 YYEEEE. The V gene end was trimmed by 7 bases and the J gene end by 5 bases; junction bases not matched to a gene: 13. The CDR3 here is CASSPGAGGPETQYF. CDR3 DNA: TGTGCCAGCTCCCCGGGGGCGGGAGGACCGGAGACCCAGTACTTC.

This clone occurred a few times. The chain is built from TRBV29-1 and TRBJ2-5, with 8 bases that match TRBD1. CDR3 length: 15 residues. In germline, CDR1 is SQVTM, CDR2 ANQGSEA. The V gene end was trimmed by 4 bases and the J gene end by 0 bases; junction bases not matched to a gene: 7. Here the CDR3 reads CSVAKTGAYQETQYF. CDR3 DNA: TGCAGCGTTGCCAAGACAGGGGCCTACCAAGAGACCCAGTACTTC.

The chain couples TRBV5-4 to TRBJ2-1, with TRBD1 matching over 7 bases. The CDR3 length is 16 residues. V lost 2 bases and J lost 3; bases outside the gene matches: 8. Per germline, CDR1 SGHNT and CDR2 YYREEE (reference sequence). The DNA for the CDR3 is TGTGCCAGCAGCTTACCTCCGGGACAGCGCTACAATGAGCAGTTCTTC. This codes for CASSLPPGQRYNEQFF.

Worth noting for this clone: The sample holds other DNA sequences that translate to the same CDR3. The chain carries TRBV29-1 and TRBJ2-7; D possibly matches TRBD1 or TRBD2 (5 bases each). Looked up from germline, CDR1 is SQVTM and CDR2 is ANQGSEA. Trimming removed 4 bases at V and 0 bases at J, with 7 bases between. The CDR3 has 12 amino acids. The chain's CDR3 is CSVVGVSYEQYF. CDR3 nucleotide sequence: TGCAGCGTTGTGGGGGTCTCCTACGAGCAGTACTTC.

CDR3 coding DNA: TGTGCCAGCAGCAAGGACCGGTCCCTAAGTGCGAGGCAGTACTTC. It yields the protein CASSKDRSLSARQYF. The J gene is TRBJ2-7, the V gene TRBV5-4; unclear D gene. Trimming left V 4 bases short and J 9 bases short, with 23 bases between. CDR1 and CDR2 (germline): SGHNT, YYREEE (reference sequence). The CDR3 sequence is 15 residues long.

The rearrangement uses TRBV29-1 and TRBJ2-5, with TRBD2 identical over 12 bases. In germline, CDR1 is SQVTM, CDR2 ANQGSEA. The CDR3 sequence is 18 residues long. Unmatched junction bases numbered 15, after V lost 3 bases and J lost 4 bases. The CDR3 DNA sequence: TGCAGCGTTGAGGGGCTACTGCTAGCGGGGGGGCGTAGAGAGACCCAGTACTTC. Translating it yields CSVEGLLLAGGRRETQYF.

The chain joins TRBV29-1 to TRBJ2-4; D is unresolved. This CDR3 region has 10 residues. Germline assignment: CDR1 SQVTM and CDR2 ANQGSEA. The CDR3 region is CRGAKNIQYF. Written as DNA, the CDR3 is TGCAGGGGGGCCAAAAACATTCAGTACTTC.

The chain couples TRBV6-5 to TRBJ1-5; D call uncertain. V was pared by 4 bases and J by 0 bases, with 13 bases between. CDR1 MNHEY and CDR2 SVGAGI come from the germline V gene. The CDR3 is 16 residues long. The CDR3 nucleotides are TGTGCCAGCAGTTCCGGTTGGATCTATAGCAATCAGCCCCAGCATTTT. It specifies CASSSGWIYSNQPQHF.

The CDR3 sequence: CAWNLAGDEQFF. The CDR3 DNA reads TGTGCCTGGAACTTAGCGGGAGACGAGCAGTTCTTC. The chain joins TRBV30 to TRBJ2-1; 9 nucleotides line up with TRBD2. The CDR3 loop spans 12 amino acids. Germline CDR1 GTSNPN, CDR2 SVGIG (reference sequence). Trimming took 4 bases from V and 10 from J; bases not matched to a gene: 5.

The V gene is TRBV9, the J gene TRBJ1-5; TRBD1 agrees at 9 bases. The V gene end was trimmed by 3 bases and the J gene end by 2 bases; junction bases not matched to a gene: 3. This CDR3 contains 15 residues. Germline V gives CDR1 SGDLS, CDR2 YYNGEE. The CDR3 reads CASSGRQGGNQPQHF. In nucleotides, the CDR3 is TGTGCCAGCAGCGGGCGACAGGGGGGCAATCAGCCCCAGCATTTT. Complete variable domain (other parts from reference TRBV9 and TRBJ1-5): DSGVTQTPKHLITATGQRVTLRCSPRSGDLSVYWYQQSLDQGLQFLIQYYNGEERAKGNILERFSAQQFPDLHSELNLSSLELGDSALYFCASSGRQGGNQPQHFGDGTRLSIL.

V is TRBV5-4 and J is TRBJ2-5, with 8 nucleotides matching TRBD2. CDR3 length equals 15 residues. Germline V gene lookup returns CDR1 SGHNT and CDR2 YYREEE (reference sequence). The trim removed 9 bases at V and 9 bases at J, leaving 19 bases unmatched. The CDR3 is CATTDPADPGGAQYF. For the CDR3, the DNA is TGTGCCACCACCGACCCGGCGGACCCGGGAGGGGCCCAGTACTTC.

This chain joins TRBV18 and TRBJ2-1; TRBD2 aligns across 7 bases. Germline V gives CDR1 KGHSH, CDR2 LQKENI. The V and J ends lost 2 bases and 2 bases, in that order; junction bases with no gene match: 6. The CDR3 loop spans 16 amino acids. Written as DNA, the CDR3 is TGTGCCAGCTCACCAAGCGGAAGCGGGGCCTACAATGAGCAGTTCTTC. Translation gives CASSPSGSGAYNEQFF.